The rows below give T cell receptor beta chains drawn from one sample of a study of T cells in Graves' hyperthyroidism and ophthalmopathy. One entry per CDR3 protein, called by TCRdb with MiXCR from the multiplex PCR reads. Of fewer than 400,000 distinct CDR3 sequences in the sample, around 15% were seen once. The sequenced material came from blood. These receptors came from a man aged 45-65 years with Graves' ophthalmopathy. CDR3s include the opening cysteine and the closing phenylalanine or tryptophan. D genes are given only for firm matches. Rows give clone size only sometimes, using once, few, many, or a class for an expanded clone.

D | J | size | V | DNA | CDR3
TRBD1 | TRBJ2-3 | once | TRBV20-1 | TGCAGTGCTAGAGATCAGAGGGCAGGGGGCGGAAATACGCAGTATTTT | CSARDQRAGGGNTQYF
NA | TRBJ2-1 | many | TRBV13 | TGTGCCAGCAGCGGAGGGGTTCGCAGGGACAATGAGCAGTTCTTC | CASSGGVRRDNEQFF
TRBD2 | TRBJ2-5 | NA | TRBV15 | TGTGCCACCAGCGGAGCGGGAGGTGTGGAGACCCAGTACTTC | CATSGAGGVETQYF
NA | TRBJ1-5 | few | TRBV6-1 | TGTGCCAGCATAGGTGTGGGCAATCAGCCCCAGCATTTT | CASIGVGNQPQHF
NA | TRBJ2-5 | NA | TRBV5-6 | TGTGCCAGCAGCTTGGACCCAGAAGAGACCCAGTACTTC | CASSLDPEETQYF
TRBD2 | TRBJ2-2 | many | TRBV10-3 | TGTGCCATCACTGCGAATGGACTAGCAGCCGGGGAGCTGTTTTTT | CAITANGLAAGELFF
TRBD1 | TRBJ1-3 | NA | TRBV27 | TGTGCCAGCAGTATCCAGGGGGCTCCTGGAAACACCATATATTTT | CASSIQGAPGNTIYF
NA | TRBJ1-6 | few | TRBV5-1 | TGCGCCACCCCCGGCAGGGTTAATTCACCCCTCCACTTT | CATPGRVNSPLHF
NA | TRBJ2-5 | NA | TRBV3-1 | TGTGCCAGCAGCCGAGGTACCCAGCGAGAGACCCAGTACTTC | CASSRGTQRETQYF
NA | TRBJ2-3 | many | TRBV11-2 | TGTGCCAGCAGCTTAGCGGGAGTGGCAGATACGCAGTATTTT | CASSLAGVADTQYF
NA | TRBJ2-2 | many | TRBV28 | TGTGCCAGCAGTTTAATCAGTCGGGAGCTGTTTTTT | CASSLISRELFF
TRBD1 | TRBJ2-1 | NA | TRBV24-1 | TGTGCCACCAGTGATTCCTCAGGGGGACCCCACAATGAGCAGTTCTTC | CATSDSSGGPHNEQFF
NA | TRBJ2-7 | few | TRBV13 | TGTGCGTGCGCGGTCACAGGAGGGTACGAGCAGTACTTC | CACAVTGGYEQYF
NA | TRBJ2-1 | many | TRBV20-1 | TGCAGTGCTAGAAATGATGAGCAGTTCTTC | CSARNDEQFF
TRBD1 | TRBJ2-7 | NA | TRBV20-1 | TGCAGTGCTAGAGCCCCGACAGGGAAAATCTACGAGCAGTACTTC | CSARAPTGKIYEQYF
NA | TRBJ1-2 | NA | TRBV6-1 | TGTGCCAGCAGTGACGACGGACAGCCAGCTAACTATGGCTACACCTTC | CASSDDGQPANYGYTF
NA | TRBJ2-5 | NA | TRBV5-1 | TGCGCCAGCAGTTCGGGTCCCACCCAAGAGACCCAGTACTTC | CASSSGPTQETQYF
NA | TRBJ2-6 | once | TRBV7-6 | TGTGCCAGCAGCCCAGGGGTGTCTGGGGCCAACGTCCTGACTTTC | CASSPGVSGANVLTF
NA | TRBJ2-3 | NA | TRBV29-1 | TGCAGCGCCAGAGGACAGCTCACAGATACGCAGTATTTT | CSARGQLTDTQYF
NA | TRBJ1-1 | many | TRBV30 | TGTGCCTGGAGAGAAGGCAGGGGTTGGGAAGAAGCTTTCTTT | CAWREGRGWEEAFF
NA | TRBJ2-3 | many | TRBV18 | TGTGCCAGCTCACCAGAGGCTCGCACAGATACGCAGTATTTT | CASSPEARTDTQYF
TRBD1 | TRBJ1-5 | many | TRBV12-5 | TGTGCTAGTGTTCTCGGGGGGACAGGGGATCAGCCCCAGCATTTT | CASVLGGTGDQPQHF
NA | TRBJ2-3 | few | TRBV4-1 | TGCGCCAGCAGCCAAGGCGGCGCAGGACGCACAGATACGCAGTATTTT | CASSQGGAGRTDTQYF
NA | TRBJ2-2 | NA | TRBV27 | TGTGCCAGCAGTTTAGGAGGGGGCAGGTACACCGGGGAGCTGTTTTTT | CASSLGGGRYTGELFF
NA | TRBJ1-5 | many | TRBV27 | TGTGCCAGCAGTCCCCTCTCCCGGGCCGGCGATCAGCCCCAGCATTTT | CASSPLSRAGDQPQHF